The clone carrying this TCR beta chain came up many times. The antigen is not known. Study observations and caveats: The larger cohort examined one V-J beta rearrangement, not whole repertoires.

Trimming left V 0 bases short and J 9 bases short, with 12 bases between. The CDR3 is 14 residues long. Germline CDR1 LGHNA, CDR2 YSLEER. TCRdb reanalysed the 5' RACE reads using MiXCR and keeps one entry per CDR3 protein. The table has some 37,000 distinct CDR3 sequences, 15% to 20% seen once. The chain links TRBV4-3 to TRBJ2-1; unclear D gene. Sequencing input: naive CD4+ T cells sorted from a lymph node. Subset noted: naive CD4+ T cells, CD4+CD45RA+CD25-. The TCR comes from a female donor with breast cancer. The DNA for the CDR3 is TGCGCCAGCAGCCAAGAGGCTAGATCGACTGAGCAGTTCTTC. This translates into CASSQEARSTEQFF.